This TCR beta chain was observed in a study of control samples from healthy donors and cancer patients. The data were produced by immunoSEQ multiplex PCR, yet TCRdb's version contains in-frame clones alone and is incomplete. The sample includes around 33,000 clones, 86% seen only once; the top ten take 1.6%. In its sample, this clone was seen a few times. CDR1 is SGHTA and CDR2 is FQGNSA in the germline V gene. V lost 2 bases to trimming and J lost 7 bases, with 8 bases between them. The CDR3 spans 12 residues. The origin of this receptor is a woman aged 40 to 55 with lung cancer. The chain has TRBV7-2 and TRBJ2-5, with D perhaps TRBD1 (5 bases). The material sequenced was PBMCs. DNA for the CDR3: TGTGCCAGCAGCTTAACAGGTGCGACCCAGTACTTC. Amino acid sequence: CASSLTGATQYF.